Each of the 15 T cell receptor beta chains below was sequenced from the same sample in a study of response to subunit inactivated influenza vaccine. MiXCR, applied by TCRdb to the RT-PCR reads, yields one record per CDR3 protein. The sample gives 860,000 or so distinct CDR3 sequences, approximately 22% of which show up once; about a tenth is in the top ten. The sample in question was PBMCs from blood, obtained about 5 days after vaccination. Receptors originate from a man aged 45 to 65 who received an inactivated influenza vaccine.

The CDR3 DNA follows: TGCGCCAGCAGCTGGACCCGAGAGACCCAGTACTTC. This gives the protein CASSWTRETQYF. The rearrangement links TRBV5-1 to TRBJ2-5; D ambiguous. The CDR3 extends over 12 amino acids. CDR1 is SGHRS, CDR2 YFSETQ, per germline. V was cut by 3 bases and J by 4 bases, with 7 bases left in between.

This clonotype occurred a few times. This chain links TRBV7-2 with TRBJ2-7; weak D call: TRBD1 (6 bases). The germline V gene encodes CDR1 SGHTA and CDR2 FQGNSA. V was pared by 0 bases and J by 3 bases, with 9 bases between. CDR3 length: 14 amino acids. The chain's CDR3 is CASSLAQGNYEQYF. The CDR3 DNA reads TGTGCCAGCAGCTTAGCGCAGGGGAACTACGAGCAGTACTTC. The entire variable domain, with the rest obtained from reference TRBV7-2 and TRBJ2-7, is as follows: GAGVSQSPSNKVTEKGKDVELRCDPISGHTALYWYRQSLGQGLEFLIYFQGNSAPDKSGLPSDRFSAERTGGSVSTLTIQRTQQEDSAVYLCASSLAQGNYEQYFGPGTRLTVT.

In DNA form, the CDR3 reads TGTGCCAGCAGTTTATCTTCTTCGTCGGGCCACGAGCAGTACTTC. This encodes CASSLSSSSGHEQYF. The chain couples TRBV12-3 or TRBV12-4 to TRBJ2-7; no clear D. The CDR3 has 15 amino acids. V was pared by 2 bases and J by 5 bases, with 16 bases between.

The chain employs TRBV29-1 and TRBJ2-7; tentative D call: TRBD1 (5 bases). V was shortened by 6 bases and J by 3 bases, with 15 bases between the two germline ends. Germline loops: CDR1 SQVTM, CDR2 ANQGSEA. CDR3 length equals 13 residues. The CDR3 bases are TGCAGCGTCCAACCGACAGAGTACTACGAGCAGTACTTC. Its translation is CSVQPTEYYEQYF.

This clonotype has a handful of counts. The J gene is TRBJ2-7, the V gene TRBV20-1, with no clear D. This CDR3 contains 12 residues. Germline CDR1 is DFQATT and CDR2 is SNEGSKA (reference sequence). The V and J ends lost 3 bases and 3 bases respectively, with 9 bases between them. CDR3 sequence (DNA): TGCAGTGCTAGCCCGGACCGCTACGAGCAGTACTTC. It is translated as CSASPDRYEQYF.

At least ten counts were recorded for this clonotype. The V gene is TRBV29-1, the J gene TRBJ1-5; the D is unclear. The CDR3 spans 14 residues. Trimming pared 6 bases from V and 2 bases from J, leaving 14 bases between. The germline gives CDR1 SQVTM, CDR2 ANQGSEA. Here the CDR3 DNA reads TGCAGCGTCACAGATGGTCCGGGCAATCAGCCCCAGCATTTT. The encoded protein is CSVTDGPGNQPQHF.

Many counts were recorded for this clonotype. The V call is TRBV5-1, the J call TRBJ2-7; D gene ambiguous. Germline lookup yields CDR1 SGHRS and CDR2 YFSETQ. Trimming took 4 bases from V and 5 from J, leaving 10 bases between them. CDR3 length: 12 residues. The CDR3 DNA reads as TGCGCCAGCAGCAAAACGCTAGACGAGCAGTACTTC. Translating gives CASSKTLDEQYF.

V usage is TRBV20-1 and J usage is TRBJ2-3; TRBD2 might be the D (5 bases). Germline V gene data show CDR1 as DFQATT and CDR2 as SNEGSKA (reference sequence). V lost 0 bases, J lost 3 bases, and 16 bases lay in between. The CDR3 runs to 16 residues. CDR3 DNA sequence: TGCAGTGCTAGAGATTTCTCCGGTAGGAGGACAGATACGCAGTATTTT. The encoded protein is CSARDFSGRRTDTQYF.

This clonotype was seen ten or more times. The chain joins TRBV7-9 to TRBJ2-7, with D perhaps assigned TRBD1 or TRBD2 (6 bases each). CDR1 and CDR2 from the germline V gene are SEHNR and FQNEAQ (reference sequence). V was cut by 8 bases and J by 0 bases, with 11 bases left in between. CDR3 length equals 13 residues. CDR3 coding DNA: TGTGCCAGCGGGCCGGGGGCCTCCTACGAGCAGTACTTC. Translated, it gives CASGPGASYEQYF.

The J gene is TRBJ2-1, the V gene TRBV5-1; 15 positions match TRBD2. J gave up 15 bases and V 4 bases, and 8 bases lay outside the gene matches. CDR3 length: 14 amino acids. Per the germline V gene, CDR1 is SGHRS and CDR2 is YFSETQ. The CDR3 DNA follows: TGCGCCAGCAGCCCCGGACTAGCGGGAGGGCCCAGGTTCTTC. It translates to CASSPGLAGGPRFF.

This sequence joins TRBV2 and TRBJ2-3; 8 nucleotides match TRBD2. The germline V gene encodes CDR1 SNHLY and CDR2 FYNNEI. This CDR3 comprises 18 residues. J gave up 2 bases and V 8 bases, and 18 bases lay outside the gene matches. CDR3 amino acids: CASANPQAAGGHTDTQYF. The CDR3 bases are TGTGCCAGCGCCAACCCCCAAGCGGCGGGGGGTCACACAGATACGCAGTATTTT.

The rearrangement joins TRBV5-4 to TRBJ2-1; 11 bases fit TRBD1. The CDR3 length is 15 residues. The V gene end was trimmed by 2 bases and the J gene end by 7 bases; junction bases not matched to a gene: 5. CDR1 is SGHNT and CDR2 is YYREEE in the germline V gene (reference sequence). CDR3: CASSFTDRGRNEQFF. The DNA of the CDR3 is TGTGCCAGCAGCTTTACGGACAGGGGGCGTAATGAGCAGTTCTTC.

This clonotype has a handful of counts. This chain connects TRBV5-1 to TRBJ2-7; D may be TRBD1 (5 bases). Per germline, CDR1 SGHRS and CDR2 YFSETQ. This CDR3 region has 14 residues. V gave up 4 bases and J gave up 6 bases, with 17 bases separating them. Here the CDR3 reads CASSVDRGKFEQYF. CDR3 DNA sequence: TGCGCCAGCAGCGTCGATAGGGGCAAATTCGAGCAGTACTTC.

This clonotype was found many times. CDR3 sequence: CASSHAQGQRPLYGYTF. CDR3 in DNA: TGTGCCAGCAGTCACGCACAGGGGCAGCGGCCTCTCTATGGCTACACCTTC. V and J are TRBV12-3 or TRBV12-4 and TRBJ1-2; 7 nucleotides align to TRBD1. This CDR3 comprises 17 residues. V lost 5 bases and J lost 4; bases outside the gene matches: 16.

This clonotype was observed a few times. The genes are TRBV29-1 and TRBJ1-2; maybe TRBD1 (6 bases). The germline V and J ends were trimmed by 5 bases and 8 bases, with 15 bases remaining between them. This CDR3 contains 12 residues. Germline V CDR1 and CDR2: SQVTM, ANQGSEA. The CDR3 region has the DNA TGCAGCGTTACAGGGTCCAGGGCGGGCTACACCTTC. It encodes CSVTGSRAGYTF.